This TCR beta chain was profiled in a study of T cells after yellow fever vaccination. In regard to this clonotype: The antigen is unknown.

Study-wide points: Abundant bulk-derived clonotypes could contaminate FACS-sorted repertoires.

V was pared by 3 bases and J by 4 bases, with 15 bases between. The germline V gene encodes CDR1 SEHNR and CDR2 FQNEAQ (reference sequence). CDR3 size: 15 residues. TCRdb re-derived calls from the 5' RACE reads in MiXCR, one entry per CDR3 protein. The data show roughly 260,000 distinct CDR3 sequences, roughly 13% seen once. This TCR came from a man aged 25 to 45 who received the YFV17D yellow fever vaccine. Sequenced material: CD4+ T cells sorted from PBMCs, taken 45 days after the yellow fever booster vaccination. The chain links TRBV7-9 to TRBJ2-5; the D gene is possibly TRBD2 (6 bases). The CDR3 DNA sequence: TGTGCCAGCAGCTTTAATTTTGGAGGGTCAGAGACCCAGTACTTC. Protein product: CASSFNFGGSETQYF.